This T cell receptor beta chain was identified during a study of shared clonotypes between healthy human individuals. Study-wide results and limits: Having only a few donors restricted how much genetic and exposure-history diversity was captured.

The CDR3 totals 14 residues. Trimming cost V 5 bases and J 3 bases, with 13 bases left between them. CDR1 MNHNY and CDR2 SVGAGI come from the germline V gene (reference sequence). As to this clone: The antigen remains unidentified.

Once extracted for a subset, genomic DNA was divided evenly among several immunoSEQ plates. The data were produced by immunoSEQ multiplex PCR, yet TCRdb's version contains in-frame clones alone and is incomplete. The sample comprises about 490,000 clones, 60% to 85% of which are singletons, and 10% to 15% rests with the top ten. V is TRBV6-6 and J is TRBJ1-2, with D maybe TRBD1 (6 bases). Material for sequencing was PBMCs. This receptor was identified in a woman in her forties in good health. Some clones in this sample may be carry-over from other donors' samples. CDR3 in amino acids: CASSQTQGDYGYTF. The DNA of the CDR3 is TGTGCCAGCAGTCAGACACAGGGAGACTATGGCTACACCTTC.